These 30 T cell receptor beta chains share one sample of origin, sequenced in a study of B cell selection in AIRE deficiency. Profiled with immunoSEQ multiplex PCR; TCRdb holds only in-frame clones, not every one. The profile covers roughly 24,000 clones, with about 90% appearing a single time and less than 1.5% taken by the ten largest. The regulatory T cell sort gate was CD4+CD25hiCD127low/negative. Sequenced input: CD4+CD25+ Tregs sorted from PBMCs. The source of these receptors is a human donor in good health.

The J gene is TRBJ2-3, the V gene TRBV7-2; D not certain. The CDR3 contains 16 residues. Per the germline V gene, CDR1 is SGHTA and CDR2 is FQGNSA. Trimming cost V 6 bases and J 1 base, with 17 bases left between them. The CDR3 nucleotides read TGTGCCAGCAGACCGCCACTGGGTCACGGCACAGATACGCAGTATTTT. It yields the protein CASRPPLGHGTDTQYF.

This chain links TRBV7-8 with TRBJ2-7, with D hard to call. Trimming removed 4 bases at V and 3 bases at J, with 4 bases between. The CDR3 is 11 residues long. Germline V gene data show CDR1 as SGHVS and CDR2 as FQNEAQ. CDR3 DNA: TGTGCCAGCAGCTCGCTCTACGAGCAGTACTTC. It is translated as CASSSLYEQYF.

CDR3 sequence reads: CASSLGAGAQPQHF. The CDR3, as DNA: TGTGCCAGCAGCTTAGGGGCAGGGGCTCAGCCCCAGCATTTT. V is TRBV5-6 and J is TRBJ1-5; tentative D call: TRBD1 (6 bases). Germline CDR1 is SGHDT and CDR2 is YYEEEE. The CDR3 length is 14 residues. Trimming stripped 2 bases from V and 6 bases from J, with 12 bases between.

The chain recombines TRBV28 with TRBJ1-2, with a tentative D call TRBD1 (6 bases). Looked up from germline, CDR1 is MDHEN and CDR2 is SYDVKM. The CDR3 totals 16 residues. Trimming removed 6 bases at V and 4 bases at J, with 21 bases between. CDR3 sequence reads: CASSLATTGGGYGYTF. For the CDR3, the DNA is TGTGCCAGCAGCCTAGCCACGACAGGCGGGGGCTATGGCTACACCTTC.

As DNA, the CDR3 is TGTGCCAGCAGCTTATGGGGCCTCTATGGCTACACCTTC. This gives the protein CASSLWGLYGYTF. The chain couples TRBV7-9 to TRBJ1-2; D is possibly TRBD1 (5 bases). The germline V and J ends were trimmed by 2 bases and 4 bases, with 8 bases remaining between them. The CDR3 is made up of 13 amino acids. Germline assignment: CDR1 SEHNR and CDR2 FQNEAQ (reference sequence).

The gene calls are TRBV19 and TRBJ1-2; TRBD1 matches 8 bases. V was clipped by 8 bases and J by 8 bases; unmatched bases: 10. The CDR3 runs 13 residues. CDR1 LNHDA and CDR2 SQIVND come from the germline V gene (reference sequence). The CDR3: CASSTTGEYGYTF. The CDR3 DNA reads as TGTGCCAGTTCTACGACAGGGGAGTACGGCTACACCTTC.

V and J are TRBV19 and TRBJ2-7, with 8 bases lining up with TRBD2. V dropped 6 bases and J dropped 3; count of bases not matched to a gene: 10. The CDR3 loop spans 15 amino acids. Per germline, CDR1 LNHDA and CDR2 SQIVND (reference sequence). The CDR3 nucleotides are TGTGCCAGTAGCCTATCGACGGGGGGGATCTACGAGCAGTACTTC. Protein: CASSLSTGGIYEQYF.

The genes are TRBV11-2 and TRBJ1-3, with D perhaps TRBD1 (5 bases). The CDR3 totals 15 residues. From germline, CDR1 is SGHAT and CDR2 FQNNGV. The germline V and J ends were trimmed by 5 bases and 4 bases, with 15 bases remaining between them. CDR3 loop: CASSPEAGWGNTIYF. In DNA, the CDR3 is TGTGCCAGCAGCCCCGAGGCAGGGTGGGGAAACACCATATATTTT. The entire variable domain, with the rest obtained from reference TRBV11-2 and TRBJ1-3, is as follows: EAGVAQSPRYKIIEKRQSVAFWCNPISGHATLYWYQQILGQGPKLLIQFQNNGVVDDSQLPKDRFSAERLKGVDSTLKIQPAKLEDSAVYLCASSPEAGWGNTIYFGEGSWLTVV.

The rearrangement joins TRBV5-1 to TRBJ2-6; a weak D match, TRBD2 (6 bases). Trimming removed 3 bases from V and 0 bases from J, with 10 bases in between. The length of the CDR3 is 16 residues. CDR1 SGHRS and CDR2 YFSETQ come from the germline V gene. CDR3 DNA: TGCGCCAGCAGCTCCAAGGAGGGCTCTGGGGCCAACGTCCTGACTTTC. This codes for CASSSKEGSGANVLTF.

The chain couples TRBV2 to TRBJ1-1; D is perhaps TRBD1 (6 bases). V lost 6 bases and J lost 5, with 13 bases in between. This CDR3 comprises 13 residues. From germline, CDR1 is SNHLY and CDR2 FYNNEI. The CDR3 loop reads CASRKGDRTEAFF. The CDR3 nucleotides read TGTGCCAGCAGAAAGGGGGATCGGACTGAAGCTTTCTTT.

The rearrangement links TRBV28 to TRBJ1-4; a weak D match, TRBD1 (6 bases). This CDR3 is 14 amino acids long. Germline values: CDR1 MDHEN, CDR2 SYDVKM. V was cut by 7 bases and J by 8 bases, with 17 bases left in between. The CDR3, as DNA: TGTGCCAGCACCCTGGGGGCCTCGAGGGAAAAACTGTTTTTT. Translated, it gives CASTLGASREKLFF.

The chain couples TRBV9 to TRBJ2-5; TRBD2 might be the D (6 bases). The CDR3 consists of 12 residues. CDR1 is SGDLS, CDR2 YYNGEE, per germline. V was pared by 3 bases and J by 5 bases, with 8 bases between. CDR3: CASSGGGETQYF. CDR3 nucleotides: TGTGCCAGCAGCGGGGGAGGTGAGACCCAGTACTTC.

The chain joins TRBV5-1 to TRBJ1-5; D possibly corresponds to TRBD1 (5 bases). The ends were cut back, 0 bases at V and 2 bases at J, with 9 bases in the middle. Germline V gene data show CDR1 as SGHRS and CDR2 as YFSETQ. CDR3 length: 15 residues. CDR3 sequence (DNA): TGCGCCAGCAGCTTGGAGGGACCTGGCAATCAGCCCCAGCATTTT. Encoded protein: CASSLEGPGNQPQHF.

The chain links TRBV7-9 to TRBJ1-3; TRBD1 matches at 9 bases. The CDR3 is 15 residues long. Germline V gene data show CDR1 as SEHNR and CDR2 as FQNEAQ (reference sequence). V gave up 4 bases and J gave up 3 bases; unmatched junction bases: 4. CDR3 region: CASSWTGASGNTIYF. For the CDR3, the DNA is TGTGCCAGCAGCTGGACAGGGGCGAGTGGAAACACCATATATTTT.

Here the CDR3 reads CASSSHKRRQLNYGYTF. DNA of the CDR3: TGTGCCAGCAGCTCCCACAAGCGACGCCAGCTTAACTATGGCTACACCTTC. The rearrangement joins TRBV7-9 to TRBJ1-2; D uncertain. The V end was cut by 4 bases, the J end by 1 base, with 19 bases between. The CDR3 sequence is 17 residues long. Germline V lookup: CDR1 SEHNR, CDR2 FQNEAQ (reference sequence).

This chain joins TRBV7-2 and TRBJ2-1; D possibly matches TRBD1 or TRBD2 (5 bases each). Germline V CDR1 and CDR2: SGHTA, FQGNSA. The V end was cut by 2 bases, the J end by 9 bases, with 8 bases between. This CDR3 region has 12 residues. The CDR3 DNA is TGTGCCAGCAGCTTACCGGGGCTTGAGCAGTTCTTC. It encodes CASSLPGLEQFF. Filled out from reference TRBV7-2 and TRBJ2-1, the complete variable domain reads GAGVSQSPSNKVTEKGKDVELRCDPISGHTALYWYRQSLGQGLEFLIYFQGNSAPDKSGLPSDRFSAERTGGSVSTLTIQRTQQEDSAVYLCASSLPGLEQFFGPGTRLTVL.

The chain has TRBV9 and TRBJ2-2; maybe TRBD2 (6 bases). The V gene lost 5 bases and the J gene lost 4 bases, with 15 bases spanning the gap. CDR1 is SGDLS and CDR2 is YYNGEE in the germline V gene. The CDR3 length is 15 residues. This CDR3 reads CASSGGDWGTGELFF. CDR3 DNA: TGTGCCAGCAGTGGAGGGGACTGGGGCACCGGGGAGCTGTTTTTT.

This clone was seen once. The junction departs from the called germline gene at one end, perhaps through a read error. The rearrangement uses TRBV7-8 and TRBJ1-5; unclear D gene. CDR1 SGHVS and CDR2 FQNEAQ come from the germline V gene. The CDR3 loop spans 14 amino acids. Written as DNA, the CDR3 is TGTGCCAGCAGGTTAGGCACAGGCAATCAGCCCCAGCATTTT. It is translated as CASRLGTGNQPQHF.

The chain links TRBV6-1 to TRBJ2-3; TRBD2 is a possible D gene (6 bases). This CDR3 is built from 14 residues. Per the germline V gene, CDR1 is MNHNS and CDR2 is SASEGT. The V end lost 7 bases, the J end lost 6 bases, and 17 bases lay between the germline ends. The CDR3 DNA sequence: TGTGCCAGCACAGTGCGGGGCCCCAGGGATACGCAGTATTTT. Its translation: CASTVRGPRDTQYF.

The V and J genes are TRBV19 and TRBJ1-5; the D gene is possibly TRBD1 (6 bases). The CDR3 is 15 amino acids. Per germline, CDR1 LNHDA and CDR2 SQIVND (reference sequence). The ends were cut back, 5 bases at V and 7 bases at J, with 18 bases in the middle. The CDR3 sequence: CASSGGLSGGQPQHF. The CDR3 coding sequence is TGTGCCAGTAGTGGGGGGCTTTCAGGCGGCCAGCCCCAGCATTTT.

This chain links TRBV2 with TRBJ1-1, with 9 bases matching TRBD1. CDR3 length: 14 amino acids. Trimming removed 6 bases from V and 4 bases from J; junction bases left unmatched: 6. Germline assignment: CDR1 SNHLY and CDR2 FYNNEI. CDR3 in amino acids: CASSGQGFLTEAFF. CDR3 DNA: TGTGCCAGCAGCGGACAGGGGTTTCTCACTGAAGCTTTCTTT.

V usage is TRBV11-2 and J usage is TRBJ1-1; D not certain. CDR3 length equals 13 residues. V dropped 2 bases and J dropped 3 bases, with 7 bases sitting between them. CDR1 and CDR2 from the germline V gene are SGHAT and FQNNGV. The CDR3 protein is CASSLTEYTEAFF. The CDR3 bases are TGTGCCAGCAGCTTAACAGAGTACACTGAAGCTTTCTTT.

The chain uses TRBV2 and TRBJ1-1; D gene ambiguous. Trimming stripped 9 bases from V and 1 base from J, with 12 bases between. Germline V gives CDR1 SNHLY, CDR2 FYNNEI. The CDR3 covers 13 residues. The CDR3 protein is CASRDGTNTEAFF. CDR3 DNA sequence: TGTGCCAGTAGAGACGGTACGAACACTGAAGCTTTCTTT.

This chain uses TRBV28 with TRBJ2-6, with D uncertain. The V gene lost 5 bases and the J gene lost 0 bases, with 11 bases spanning the gap. This CDR3 is built from 16 residues. Germline V gene sequence: CDR1 MDHEN, CDR2 SYDVKM. The CDR3 nucleotides are TGTGCCAGCAGTGGGTCCTCGGTCTCTGGGGCCAACGTCCTGACTTTC. This codes for CASSGSSVSGANVLTF.

This clone was counted once. V gene TRBV6-6 combines with J gene TRBJ2-3, with 7 bases fitting TRBD1. The CDR3 extends over 15 amino acids. The V gene's germline CDR1 is MNHNY and CDR2 SVGAGI (reference sequence). J lost 2 bases, V lost 1 base, and 3 bases had no gene match. CDR3 in amino acids: CASSYLDRPTDTQYF. The CDR3, as DNA: TGTGCCAGCAGTTACTTGGACAGGCCCACAGATACGCAGTATTTT.

V usage is TRBV28 and J usage is TRBJ2-7; TRBD2 matches 15 bases. The CDR3 has 13 amino acids. V shed 6 bases and J 7 bases; nucleotides not matched to a gene: 1. The germline CDR1 and CDR2 sequences are MDHEN and SYDVKM. CDR3 in DNA: TGTGCCAGCAGAGGACTAGCGGGGGGGGAGCAGTACTTC. Translating it yields CASRGLAGGEQYF. Supplemented by reference TRBV28 and TRBJ2-7, the full variable domain reads DVKVTQSSRYLVKRTGEKVFLECVQDMDHENMFWYRQDPGLGLRLIYFSYDVKMKEKGDIPEGYSVSREKKERFSLILESASTNQTSMYLCASRGLAGGEQYFGPGTRLTVT.

This clone was observed once. This chain uses TRBV6-1 with TRBJ2-3, with D uncertain. Per germline, CDR1 MNHNS and CDR2 SASEGT. The CDR3 has 13 amino acids. V was cut by 0 bases and J by 4 bases, with 5 bases left in between. For the CDR3, the DNA is TGTGCCAGCAGTGAAGCGCCGGCAGATACGCAGTATTTT. Its protein product is CASSEAPADTQYF.

The chain uses TRBV7-8 and TRBJ2-3, with D hard to call. Germline CDR1 SGHVS, CDR2 FQNEAQ. The CDR3 sequence is 14 residues long. The germline V and J ends were trimmed by 4 bases and 2 bases, with 10 bases remaining between them. The CDR3 sequence: CASSSNRPTDTQYF. The CDR3 DNA follows: TGTGCCAGCAGCTCGAACAGACCCACAGATACGCAGTATTTT.

The J gene is TRBJ2-7, the V gene TRBV7-2; the D gene could be TRBD1 or TRBD2 (5 bases each). This CDR3 contains 14 residues. Trimming stripped 5 bases from V and 6 bases from J, with 17 bases between. Germline CDR1 SGHTA, CDR2 FQGNSA. The CDR3 DNA follows: TGTGCCAGCAGCCCAGGGACCGGGAATAGCGAGCAGTACTTC. Protein product: CASSPGTGNSEQYF.

This clone has just one count. The rearrangement links TRBV19 to TRBJ1-2; unclear D gene. This CDR3 has 12 residues. CDR1 and CDR2 (germline): LNHDA, SQIVND (reference sequence). V was trimmed by 10 bases and J by 4 bases, leaving 13 bases between them. The CDR3 nucleotides read TGTGCCACCTTCACTTGGGGCTATGGCTACACCTTC. Translated, it gives CATFTWGYGYTF.